One sample yielded the 8 T cell receptor beta chains listed below, sequenced in a study of blood T cell repertoires in COVID-19. The protocol was immunoSEQ multiplex PCR, while the TCRdb copy is restricted to in-frame clones and leaves out a portion. The repertoire holds 300,000 to 400,000 clones, with more than 80% as singletons. The sample consisted of PBMCs or T cells enriched from blood (not recorded which). The receptors stem from a young man who had recovered from COVID-19.

The V call is TRBV4-1, the J call TRBJ1-2; D is perhaps TRBD1 (5 bases). This CDR3 is 15 amino acids long. CDR1 and CDR2 (germline): MGHRA, YSYEKL. V lost 1 base and J lost 7, with 16 bases in between. CDR3 nucleotide sequence: TGCGCCAGCAGCCAAGCAGGTCTCACGGGGGGTGGCTACACCTTC. It yields the protein CASSQAGLTGGGYTF.

CDR3 loop: CASNLVGGWAFF. CDR3 DNA: TGTGCCAGCAATTTAGTCGGGGGTTGGGCTTTCTTT. This rearrangement joins TRBV5-5 to TRBJ1-1; TRBD1 is a possible D gene (5 bases). This CDR3 is built from 12 residues. Germline CDR1 reads SGHKS; CDR2 reads YYEKEE (reference sequence). With 6 bases removed from V and 11 bases from J, the gap between germline ends came to 17 bases.

The CDR3 region has the DNA TGCAGTGCTAGTGCTTTGTCCCCTTCCAGCGTCCACGAGCAGTACTTC. Translating it yields CSASALSPSSVHEQYF. J is TRBJ2-7 and V is TRBV20-1; D is undetermined. Trimming pared 3 bases from V and 5 bases from J, leaving 23 bases between. The CDR3 contains 16 residues. Germline values: CDR1 DFQATT, CDR2 SNEGSKA (reference sequence).

Written as DNA, the CDR3 is TGTGCCAGCAGCTTAAAGGGGACTCCGATCGAGCAGTTCTTC. Translating it yields CASSLKGTPIEQFF. V is TRBV7-9 and J is TRBJ2-1; D possibly corresponds to TRBD2 (6 bases). Germline CDR1 is SEHNR and CDR2 is FQNEAQ (reference sequence). Trimming took 2 bases from V and 10 from J, leaving 15 bases between them. The CDR3 is 14 residues long.

This clone was seen just once. J is TRBJ2-1 and V is TRBV18; D unclear. Germline loops: CDR1 KGHSH, CDR2 LQKENI. The CDR3 is 15 amino acids. V was clipped by 2 bases and J by 7 bases, with 15 bases between them. Written as DNA, the CDR3 is TGTGCCAGCTCACCAGAGCAAACCCCATGGAATGAGCAGTTCTTC. Translation: CASSPEQTPWNEQFF. Complete variable domain (other parts from reference TRBV18 and TRBJ2-1): NAGVMQNPRHLVRRRGQEARLRCSPMKGHSHVYWYRQLPEEGLKFMVYLQKENIIDESGMPKERFSAEFPKEGPSILRIQQVVRGDSAAYFCASSPEQTPWNEQFFGPGTRLTVL.

This chain connects TRBV2 to TRBJ1-6; D perhaps matches TRBD1 (5 bases). V was pared by 5 bases and J by 9 bases, with 14 bases between. Germline V lookup: CDR1 SNHLY, CDR2 FYNNEI. CDR3 length: 14 residues. CDR3 sequence reads: CASSPQGSGSPLHF. The CDR3 bases are TGTGCCAGCAGTCCCCAGGGATCTGGTTCACCCCTCCACTTT.

Only a few counts were recorded for this clone. The chain is built from TRBV3-1 (or the pseudogene TRBV3-2) and TRBJ2-7; 8 bases align to TRBD1. Germline loops: CDR1 LGHDT, CDR2 YNNKEL (reference sequence). The CDR3 is 19 residues long. Trimming took 4 bases from V and 1 from J; bases not matched to a gene: 18. The CDR3 reads CASSLGIRTGPLSSYEQYF. CDR3 nucleotide sequence: TGTGCCAGCAGCCTGGGGATAAGGACAGGGCCTCTCTCATCCTACGAGCAGTACTTC.

The gene calls are TRBV20-1 and TRBJ1-1; D is unresolved. This CDR3 spans 11 amino acids. CDR1 is DFQATT, CDR2 SNEGSKA, per germline (reference sequence). The V end lost 5 bases, the J end lost 0 bases, and 4 bases lay between the germline ends. CDR3 residues: CSAYLNTEAFF. CDR3 coding DNA: TGCAGTGCTTACTTGAACACTGAAGCTTTCTTT.